This TCR beta chain originates from a study of blood T cell repertoires in COVID-19. The wider study: COVID-19 samples collected from the United States, Italy and Spain covered acute and convalescent phases. T cells, B-cell-depleted T cells, or PBMCs supplied cDNA or gDNA.

In the authors' workflow: How many nucleated cells were present was estimated from reference gene primer amplification. The data were produced by immunoSEQ multiplex PCR, yet TCRdb's version contains in-frame clones alone and is incomplete. D and trimming were read from the DNA, whereas the V and J calls and clone size are those reported in that table. Of tens of thousands of clones in the sample, 83% were seen once. The CDR3 contains 15 residues. From germline, CDR1 is SGHTA and CDR2 FQGTGA. V gave up 5 bases and J gave up 6 bases; unmatched junction bases: 7. This chain connects TRBV7-3 to TRBJ2-2, with TRBD2 matching over 9 bases. This clonotype was obtained from a woman of 80 years or more with acute or convalescent COVID-19. The source material was peripheral blood. In DNA, the CDR3 is TGTGCCAGCAGCCCCCCTTCTAGCGGGGCCGGGGAGCTGTTTTTT. Its translation is CASSPPSSGAGELFF.